Below, 8 T cell receptor beta chains from the same sample are listed, as sequenced in a study of T cell repertoires in cytomegalovirus infection (dated by TCRdb to 2018 to 2020). The data were produced on an Illumina HiSeq 1500. The raw public reads went through TCRdb reprocessing: fastp at Q25, MiXCR clone calling, in-frame beta chains kept. All rows with the same CDR3 protein become a single entry with the most common DNA and genes. The sample data list more than 400,000 distinct CDR3 sequences, and about 26% of these were observed just once. The ten largest clonotypes hold over 10% of the sample. The specimen was PBMCs. Every receptor here comes from a human donor in good health (CMV status not recorded). Some clones in this sample may be carry-over from other donors' samples.

The chain uses TRBV5-6 and TRBJ2-3, with unresolved D. Between the trimmed V and J ends, which lost 2 bases and 4 bases, there was a span of 11 bases. Germline V CDR1 and CDR2: SGHDT, YYEEEE. The CDR3 is 14 residues long. The CDR3 sequence is CASSLSEDPDTQYF. CDR3 sequence (DNA): TGTGCCAGCAGCTTATCGGAAGACCCAGATACGCAGTATTTT.

The V and J genes are TRBV28 and TRBJ2-1, with D possibly matching TRBD2 (6 bases). The CDR3 spans 13 residues. Germline values: CDR1 MDHEN, CDR2 SYDVKM. V dropped 2 bases and J dropped 9 bases, with 11 bases sitting between them. The CDR3 protein is CASSLLGSIEQFF. CDR3 bases: TGTGCCAGCAGTTTACTCGGGAGCATTGAGCAGTTCTTC.

In its sample, this clonotype was seen a few times. J is TRBJ2-1 and V is TRBV7-2; no definite D call. CDR3 length: 15 residues. V lost 0 bases, J lost 4 bases, and 10 bases lay in between. Germline-derived CDR1 and CDR2 are SGHTA and FQGNSA. CDR3: CASSLALMTYNEQFF. In DNA form, the CDR3 reads TGTGCCAGCAGCTTAGCACTTATGACTTACAATGAGCAGTTCTTC.

The rearrangement uses TRBV6-7 and TRBJ2-4; D may be TRBD2 (6 bases). TRBV6-7 is recorded as an ORF, its role being uncertain. The V and J ends lost 6 bases and 5 bases respectively, with 20 bases between them. The CDR3 consists of 16 residues. DNA of the CDR3: TGTGCCAGCAGCTTTCAAAGGGACTCGACGGAAAACATTCAGTACTTC. Its protein product is CASSFQRDSTENIQYF.

Ten or more counts support this clonotype. The J gene is TRBJ2-6, the V gene TRBV10-3; no firm D call. The CDR3 runs to 16 residues. Germline V CDR1 and CDR2: ENHRY, SYGVKD. Trimming removed 5 bases at V and 0 bases at J, with 11 bases between. The CDR3 loop reads CAISRTSDSGANVLTF. CDR3 DNA: TGTGCCATCAGTCGGACGTCTGACTCTGGGGCCAACGTCCTGACTTTC.

At least ten counts were recorded for this clonotype. J is TRBJ1-6 and V is TRBV7-8; no definite D call. This CDR3 has 16 amino acids. The V gene's germline CDR1 is SGHVS and CDR2 FQNEAQ. Trimming cost V 4 bases and J 4 bases, with 14 bases left between them. The CDR3: CASSSLRTAYNSPLHF. CDR3 DNA sequence: TGTGCCAGCAGCTCACTAAGGACGGCTTATAATTCACCCCTCCACTTT.

V and J are TRBV7-8 and TRBJ2-2; 7 positions match TRBD1. With V trimmed by 5 bases and J by 0 bases, 6 bases remained unmatched. Per germline, CDR1 SGHVS and CDR2 FQNEAQ. The CDR3 is made up of 16 amino acids. The CDR3 reads CASSAQGQPNTGELFF. The CDR3 DNA sequence: TGTGCCAGCAGCGCCCAGGGACAGCCGAACACCGGGGAGCTGTTTTTT. The full variable domain, with the rest looked up from reference TRBV7-8 and TRBJ2-2, is GAGVSQSPRYKVAKRGQDVALRCDPISGHVSLFWYQQALGQGPEFLTYFQNEAQLDKSGLPSDRFFAERPEGSVSTLKIQRTQQEDSAVYLCASSAQGQPNTGELFFGEGSRLTVL.

This clonotype was seen many times. At one end the junction does not follow the germline gene, possibly because of a read error. V usage is TRBV7-8 and J usage is TRBJ2-2; D may correspond to TRBD1 or TRBD2 (5 bases each). This CDR3 has 11 amino acids. CDR1 is SGHVS, CDR2 FQNEAQ, per germline. The DNA of the CDR3 is TGTGCCAGCAGCTGGGACGGGCGGGCTGCCTTT. Its translation: CASSWDGRAAF.